These 2 T cell receptor beta chains were sequenced from one sample in a study of identical twins (dated by TCRdb to between 2015 and 2016). The protocol used for the library was 5' RACE. Sequencing instrument: Illumina HiSeq 2000. The raw public data were reprocessed by TCRdb itself: fastp quality trimming at Q25, MiXCR clonotype calling, in-frame beta chains only. One record per CDR3 amino acid sequence lists the most common genes and DNA. The sample includes hundreds of thousands of distinct CDR3 sequences, with around 8.3% observed a single time. Approximately 0.96% of the sample comes from the top ten. The data also belong to a second study, concerning yellow fever vaccine responses in identical twins.

The specimen was PBMCs. These receptor sequences come from a woman aged 18 to 35 in good health.

This chain links TRBV7-6 with TRBJ2-5; 10 bases align to TRBD2. The ends lost 5 bases at V and 2 bases at J; junction bases unmatched: 8. Germline V gene lookup returns CDR1 SGHVS and CDR2 FNYEAQ. The CDR3 spans 16 residues. CDR3 residues: CASSEMGLANQETQYF. The CDR3 DNA reads TGTGCCAGCAGCGAAATGGGACTAGCGAATCAAGAGACCCAGTACTTC.

Worth noting for this clonotype: With a much larger clone just one base away, this may be a read error. The chain employs TRBV11-2 and TRBJ2-2; D unresolved. Trimming took 5 bases from V and 4 from J, leaving 17 bases between them. Germline CDR1 is SGHAT and CDR2 is FQNNGV. This CDR3 has 16 residues. CDR3 protein: CASSPLLEMGTGELFF. The CDR3 nucleotides are TGTGCCAGCAGCCCGCTGTTAGAGATGGGCACCGGGGAGCTGTTTTTT.